This TCR beta chain was identified during a study of response to subunit inactivated influenza vaccine. This clonotype was counted between two and nine times. This CDR3 is built from 15 residues. V was shortened by 10 bases and J by 2 bases, with 21 bases between the two germline ends. The germline V gene encodes CDR1 ENHRY and CDR2 SYGVKD. Via MiXCR, TCRdb re-called the RT-PCR reads, giving one row per CDR3 protein. This sample carries roughly 550,000 distinct CDR3 sequences, around a quarter of them seen once, and the ten largest clones take approximately 3%. This sample also appeared in a second study, on T cells expressing NK-cell markers. This second study says: 5'RACE template switching with UMIs generated TCR beta cDNA.

The V gene is TRBV10-3, the J gene TRBJ2-7; tentatively, D is TRBD1 (7 bases). The source material was CD4+ T cells sorted from PBMCs, sampled roughly 12 days after vaccination. This receptor was taken from a man between 45 and 60 years old who received an inactivated influenza vaccine. As DNA, the CDR3 is TGTGCCACCATGCCAGGGGGGAGAGGCGCCTACGAGCAGTACTTC. It specifies CATMPGGRGAYEQYF.